The rows below give T cell receptor beta chains drawn from one sample of a study of cytomegalovirus exposure and HLA in healthy donors. TCRdb's copy holds only in-frame clones and misses some; the assay was immunoSEQ multiplex PCR. Of under 150,000 clones listed, 9.5% were seen once; the top ten hold 2.5% to 3.5%. Sequencing was performed on PBMCs. The receptors shown here come from a man younger than 45 in good health and CMV-seronegative. Each CDR3 is given with its conserved first and last residue. The D gene is left open where the match is weak. Where a row states a size, it is once, few, many or the class of an expanded clone; other rows omit it.

abundance: NA; v_gene: TRBV7-8; d_gene: NA; j_gene: TRBJ2-7; CDR3aa: CASRPGQGQNYEQYF; CDR3nt: TGTGCCAGCAGACCCGGTCAGGGACAAAACTACGAGCAGTACTTC
abundance: few; v_gene: TRBV6-5; d_gene: NA; j_gene: TRBJ1-1; CDR3aa: CASSYMTGSSSEAFF; CDR3nt: TGTGCCAGCAGTTACATGACAGGATCATCCTCTGAAGCTTTCTTT
abundance: NA; v_gene: TRBV27; d_gene: TRBD1; j_gene: TRBJ1-2; CDR3aa: CASGGRGHYGYTF; CDR3nt: TGTGCCAGCGGGGGCAGGGGGCACTATGGCTACACCTTC
abundance: NA; v_gene: TRBV5-1; d_gene: NA; j_gene: TRBJ1-6; CDR3aa: CASSLGQGSSPLHF; CDR3nt: TGCGCCAGCAGCTTGGGGCAGGGGTCCTCACCCCTCCACTTT
abundance: few; v_gene: TRBV10-3; d_gene: TRBD2; j_gene: TRBJ2-1; CDR3aa: CAAGTSGYNEQFF; CDR3nt: TGTGCCGCCGGGACTAGCGGATACAATGAGCAGTTCTTC
abundance: few; v_gene: TRBV18; d_gene: NA; j_gene: TRBJ2-7; CDR3aa: CASSSAGEQYF; CDR3nt: TGTGCCAGCTCATCCGCCGGTGAGCAGTACTTC
abundance: few; v_gene: TRBV18; d_gene: NA; j_gene: TRBJ1-1; CDR3aa: CASLLGGDTEAFF; CDR3nt: TGTGCCAGCCTTCTCGGGGGGGACACTGAAGCTTTCTTT
abundance: NA; v_gene: TRBV29-1; d_gene: TRBD1; j_gene: TRBJ2-7; CDR3aa: CSAMDRASYEQYF; CDR3nt: TGCAGCGCAATGGACAGGGCCTCCTACGAGCAGTACTTC
abundance: few; v_gene: TRBV30; d_gene: NA; j_gene: TRBJ2-3; CDR3aa: CAWSNSQGNTDTQYF; CDR3nt: TGTGCCTGGAGTAATAGTCAGGGGAACACAGATACGCAGTATTTT
abundance: NA; v_gene: TRBV29-1; d_gene: NA; j_gene: TRBJ2-2; CDR3aa: CSAGDSNTGELFF; CDR3nt: TGCAGCGCCGGTGACAGTAACACCGGGGAGCTGTTTTTT
abundance: NA; v_gene: TRBV4-3; d_gene: NA; j_gene: TRBJ1-4; CDR3aa: CASSHRDGLNEKLFF; CDR3nt: TGCGCCAGCAGCCACCGCGACGGGTTAAATGAAAAACTGTTTTTT
abundance: NA; v_gene: TRBV10-3; d_gene: NA; j_gene: TRBJ2-1; CDR3aa: CAISDYSNEQFF; CDR3nt: TGTGCCATCAGTGATTATAGCAATGAGCAGTTCTTC
abundance: NA; v_gene: TRBV29-1; d_gene: NA; j_gene: TRBJ1-4; CDR3aa: CSAGTGIREKLFF; CDR3nt: TGCAGCGCTGGAACAGGGATAAGAGAAAAACTGTTTTTT
abundance: NA; v_gene: TRBV9; d_gene: NA; j_gene: TRBJ2-7; CDR3aa: CASSVDGYYEQYF; CDR3nt: TGTGCCAGCAGCGTAGACGGGTACTACGAGCAGTACTTC
abundance: few; v_gene: TRBV5-5; d_gene: NA; j_gene: TRBJ1-5; CDR3aa: CASSPQVRGWVNQPQHF; CDR3nt: TGTGCCAGCAGCCCACAGGTCAGGGGATGGGTCAATCAGCCCCAGCATTTT
abundance: NA; v_gene: TRBV2; d_gene: TRBD1; j_gene: TRBJ1-2; CDR3aa: CASSEDSAGGADYGYTF; CDR3nt: TGTGCCAGCAGTGAAGACTCGGCAGGGGGCGCGGACTATGGCTACACCTTC
abundance: NA; v_gene: TRBV6-6; d_gene: NA; j_gene: TRBJ1-2; CDR3aa: CASSIGAGPYGYTF; CDR3nt: TGTGCCAGCAGCATTGGGGCCGGACCCTATGGCTACACCTTC
abundance: NA; v_gene: TRBV2; d_gene: TRBD1; j_gene: TRBJ2-7; CDR3aa: CASRGQVHYEQYF; CDR3nt: TGTGCCAGCCGGGGACAGGTCCACTACGAGCAGTACTTC
abundance: NA; v_gene: TRBV11-3; d_gene: TRBD1; j_gene: TRBJ2-7; CDR3aa: CASTRTGGSNEQYF; CDR3nt: TGTGCCAGCACCCGGACAGGGGGCTCTAACGAGCAGTACTTC
abundance: few; v_gene: TRBV7-8; d_gene: TRBD2; j_gene: TRBJ2-5; CDR3aa: CASSPGTSAQETQYF; CDR3nt: TGTGCCAGCAGCCCGGGGACTAGCGCGCAAGAGACCCAGTACTTC
abundance: NA; v_gene: TRBV9; d_gene: NA; j_gene: TRBJ1-6; CDR3aa: CASSVGVQGNSPLHF; CDR3nt: TGTGCCAGCAGCGTAGGGGTCCAGGGCAATTCACCCCTCCACTTT
abundance: few; v_gene: TRBV6-6; d_gene: TRBD1; j_gene: TRBJ1-3; CDR3aa: CASSFAQGANTIYF; CDR3nt: TGTGCCAGCAGTTTCGCGCAGGGGGCGAACACCATATATTTT
abundance: NA; v_gene: TRBV19; d_gene: TRBD1; j_gene: TRBJ1-5; CDR3aa: CASRTGNQPQHF; CDR3nt: TGTGCCAGTAGGACAGGGAACCAGCCCCAGCATTTT
abundance: medium-sized; v_gene: TRBV7-9; d_gene: NA; j_gene: TRBJ1-1; CDR3aa: CASSSGGTEAFF; CDR3nt: TGTGCCAGCAGCTCGGGGGGAACCGAAGCTTTCTTT
abundance: few; v_gene: TRBV7-9; d_gene: NA; j_gene: TRBJ2-7; CDR3aa: CASSPDSSYEQYF; CDR3nt: TGTGCCAGCAGCCCGGACAGCTCCTACGAGCAGTACTTC
abundance: NA; v_gene: TRBV11-2; d_gene: TRBD2; j_gene: TRBJ2-1; CDR3aa: CASSLEVLAGEYGYNEQFF; CDR3nt: TGTGCCAGCAGCTTAGAAGTCCTAGCGGGAGAGTATGGCTACAATGAGCAGTTCTTC
abundance: few; v_gene: TRBV9; d_gene: TRBD2; j_gene: TRBJ2-1; CDR3aa: CASRSDSGGSSYNEQFF; CDR3nt: TGTGCCAGCAGGTCGGACTCGGGGGGGAGCTCCTACAATGAGCAGTTCTTC
abundance: few; v_gene: TRBV2; d_gene: NA; j_gene: TRBJ1-4; CDR3aa: CASSQRTVANEKLFF; CDR3nt: TGTGCCAGCAGCCAGCGGACAGTGGCTAATGAAAAACTGTTTTTT
abundance: NA; v_gene: TRBV25-1; d_gene: TRBD1; j_gene: TRBJ2-7; CDR3aa: CASSEYGDRAYEQYF; CDR3nt: TGTGCCAGCAGTGAATACGGGGACAGGGCCTACGAGCAGTACTTC
abundance: few; v_gene: TRBV4-3; d_gene: NA; j_gene: TRBJ1-1; CDR3aa: CASSQERRLRATEAFF; CDR3nt: TGCGCCAGCAGCCAAGAACGGCGACTAAGAGCCACTGAAGCTTTCTTT
abundance: few; v_gene: TRBV4-1; d_gene: TRBD2; j_gene: TRBJ2-5; CDR3aa: CASSHQTSGQETQYF; CDR3nt: TGCGCCAGCAGCCACCAGACTAGCGGCCAAGAGACCCAGTACTTC
abundance: few; v_gene: TRBV11-3; d_gene: NA; j_gene: TRBJ1-1; CDR3aa: CASSSLRSRARRTEAFF; CDR3nt: TGTGCCAGCAGCTCTCTGAGGTCCAGGGCCAGACGAACTGAAGCTTTCTTT
abundance: few; v_gene: TRBV6-5; d_gene: NA; j_gene: TRBJ2-7; CDR3aa: CASSYPGDYEQYF; CDR3nt: TGTGCCAGCAGTTACCCCGGGGACTACGAGCAGTACTTC
abundance: NA; v_gene: TRBV19; d_gene: TRBD1; j_gene: TRBJ1-5; CDR3aa: CASKSARGINQPQHF; CDR3nt: TGTGCCAGTAAATCGGCCAGGGGGATCAATCAGCCCCAGCATTTT
abundance: few; v_gene: TRBV5-1; d_gene: TRBD1; j_gene: TRBJ1-4; CDR3aa: CASREQGATNEKLFF; CDR3nt: TGCGCCAGCAGGGAACAGGGGGCCACTAATGAAAAACTGTTTTTT
abundance: NA; v_gene: TRBV6-1; d_gene: NA; j_gene: TRBJ1-1; CDR3aa: CASSAIHEPNTEAFF; CDR3nt: TGTGCCAGCAGTGCCATCCACGAGCCGAACACTGAAGCTTTCTTT
abundance: few; v_gene: TRBV5-1; d_gene: TRBD1; j_gene: TRBJ2-7; CDR3aa: CASSLGDRGSYEQYF; CDR3nt: TGCGCCAGCAGCCTCGGGGACAGGGGCTCCTACGAGCAGTACTTC
abundance: few; v_gene: TRBV6-1; d_gene: NA; j_gene: TRBJ2-4; CDR3aa: CASRRAGHIQYF; CDR3nt: TGTGCCAGCCGGCGGGCGGGACACATTCAGTACTTC
abundance: few; v_gene: TRBV30; d_gene: NA; j_gene: TRBJ1-2; CDR3aa: CAWTGSGGGRNGYTF; CDR3nt: TGTGCCTGGACCGGCTCGGGAGGGGGGAGGAATGGCTACACCTTC
abundance: few; v_gene: TRBV9; d_gene: NA; j_gene: TRBJ2-3; CDR3aa: CASSAGGRGPTDTQYF; CDR3nt: TGTGCCAGCAGCGCAGGAGGGCGGGGGCCTACAGATACGCAGTATTTT
abundance: NA; v_gene: TRBV7-6; d_gene: TRBD1; j_gene: TRBJ1-1; CDR3aa: CASSLGKGQGLSEAFF; CDR3nt: TGTGCCAGCAGCTTAGGAAAAGGACAGGGCTTGTCTGAAGCTTTCTTT
abundance: NA; v_gene: TRBV2; d_gene: TRBD1; j_gene: TRBJ1-4; CDR3aa: CASTGQGGEKLFF; CDR3nt: TGTGCCAGCACTGGGCAGGGGGGTGAAAAACTGTTTTTT
abundance: few; v_gene: TRBV5-4; d_gene: TRBD2; j_gene: TRBJ2-1; CDR3aa: CASSLGGSSYNEQFF; CDR3nt: TGTGCCAGCAGCTTAGGCGGGAGCTCCTACAATGAGCAGTTCTTC
abundance: few; v_gene: TRBV11-2; d_gene: TRBD1; j_gene: TRBJ2-1; CDR3aa: CASSITQGAYQQFF; CDR3nt: TGTGCCAGCAGCATCACACAGGGGGCTTATCAGCAGTTCTTC
abundance: NA; v_gene: TRBV18; d_gene: TRBD1; j_gene: TRBJ2-3; CDR3aa: CASSFPGQGAADTQYF; CDR3nt: TGTGCCAGCTCATTTCCGGGACAGGGGGCGGCGGATACGCAGTATTTT
abundance: few; v_gene: TRBV11-2; d_gene: NA; j_gene: TRBJ1-3; CDR3aa: CASSFGGSSGNTIYF; CDR3nt: TGTGCCAGCAGCTTTGGGGGGAGCTCTGGAAACACCATATATTTT
abundance: few; v_gene: TRBV29-1; d_gene: NA; j_gene: TRBJ2-7; CDR3aa: CSVAKSAYEQYF; CDR3nt: TGCAGCGTCGCTAAAAGCGCCTACGAGCAGTACTTC
abundance: NA; v_gene: TRBV6-5; d_gene: NA; j_gene: TRBJ2-7; CDR3aa: CASSPGISYEQYF; CDR3nt: TGTGCCAGCAGCCCGGGGATCTCCTACGAGCAGTACTTC
abundance: few; v_gene: TRBV19; d_gene: NA; j_gene: TRBJ2-2; CDR3aa: CASMLGVPNTGELFF; CDR3nt: TGTGCCAGTATGCTAGGGGTGCCGAACACCGGGGAGCTGTTTTTT
abundance: few; v_gene: TRBV25-1; d_gene: TRBD1; j_gene: TRBJ1-5; CDR3aa: CASSQTGQDQPQHF; CDR3nt: TGTGCCAGCAGTCAGACAGGACAGGACCAGCCCCAGCATTTT
abundance: NA; v_gene: TRBV5-4; d_gene: NA; j_gene: TRBJ2-2; CDR3aa: CASSPRGGVGTGELFF; CDR3nt: TGTGCCAGCAGCCCAAGGGGGGGGGTTGGCACCGGGGAGCTGTTTTTT